The clone carrying this T cell receptor (beta chain) qualifies as medium-sized. This record belongs to a study of immune characterization of retroperitoneal liposarcoma. TCRdb called the PCR reads again in MiXCR, with one record for every CDR3 protein. Here the sample spans roughly 10,000 distinct CDR3 sequences, approximately 28% being singletons. The clonotype originates from a male donor with retroperitoneal liposarcoma. Sequencing input: tumor tissue.

CDR3 DNA sequence: TGTGCCAGCAGCTTAGTCGGCGGAGGGTCTCACAATGAGCAGTACTTC. Its translation: CASSLVGGGSHNEQYF. This chain uses TRBV7-2 with TRBJ2-1, with D possibly matching TRBD2 (6 bases). The DNA end is a closer match to TRBJ2-7, so the J assignment may be wrong. This CDR3 contains 16 residues. Germline loops: CDR1 SGHTA, CDR2 FQGNSA.